These T cell receptor beta chains were read from a single sample in a study of blood T cells in healthy people across ages. TCRdb passed the 5' RACE reads through MiXCR, listing each CDR3 protein once. The repertoire includes over 600,000 distinct CDR3 sequences, around three fifths of them detected once, and around a quarter sits in the top ten. Sample: blood. The receptors come from a man aged 40-55 years in good health. Both conserved end residues are part of each CDR3. Fields, in order: V gene, D gene, J gene, clone size, CDR3 protein, CDR3 DNA. D genes are given only for firm matches. A clone size is listed for some rows: how often the clone was seen (once, few, many), or a class if it is expanded.

TRBV5-6	.	TRBJ1-5	.	CASSLGQGSHGNQPQHF	TGTGCCAGCAGCTTGGGGCAGGGTAGTCATGGCAATCAGCCCCAGCATTTT
TRBV9	.	TRBJ2-1	.	CASSVHRVGSEQFF	TGTGCCAGCAGCGTACACAGGGTAGGTAGTGAGCAGTTCTTC
TRBV24-1	.	TRBJ2-3	.	CATGVNRDTQYF	TGTGCCACCGGGGTAAACAGAGATACGCAGTATTTT
TRBV6-5	.	TRBJ2-5	.	CASSRQGADRKTQYF	TGTGCCAGCAGCCGCCAAGGGGCCGATAGAAAGACCCAGTACTTC
TRBV6-5	.	TRBJ1-1	.	CASSGGRMNTEAFF	TGTGCCAGCAGCGGAGGACGGATGAACACTGAAGCTTTCTTT
TRBV5-1	.	TRBJ1-1	few	CASRVGNTEAFF	TGCGCCAGCAGGGTCGGGAACACTGAAGCTTTCTTT
TRBV29-1	TRBD2	TRBJ2-1	few	CSVELLAGLAGVYEQFF	TGCAGCGTTGAACTCCTGGCGGGACTAGCGGGGGTCTATGAGCAGTTCTTC
TRBV20-1	TRBD2	TRBJ2-1	many	CSPFGWSGSKDEQFF	TGCAGTCCCTTCGGTTGGAGCGGGAGTAAGGATGAGCAGTTCTTC
TRBV27	TRBD1	TRBJ1-2	.	CASSDRGLDGYTF	TGTGCCAGCAGTGACAGGGGTTTGGATGGCTACACCTTC
TRBV29-1	TRBD1	TRBJ1-1	.	CSAQGGSSNTEAFF	TGCAGCGCCCAGGGGGGGAGTTCCAACACTGAAGCTTTCTTT
TRBV20-1	.	TRBJ2-1	.	CSAEASTWSNEQFF	TGCAGTGCCGAAGCTAGCACTTGGTCCAATGAGCAGTTCTTC
TRBV6-2/TRBV6-3	TRBD2	TRBJ2-1	.	CASSYVTVAGGPEEQFF	TGTGCCAGCAGTTACGTTACGGTAGCGGGAGGGCCAGAGGAGCAGTTCTTC
TRBV4-1	.	TRBJ2-7	many	CASSQEDARSSYEQYF	TGCGCCAGCAGCCAAGAGGACGCCCGGAGCTCCTACGAGCAGTACTTC
TRBV4-2	TRBD2	TRBJ2-1	.	CASSQGLRTSGRYLYNEQFF	TGTGCCAGCAGCCAAGGTCTCCGGACTAGCGGGAGATACCTTTACAATGAGCAGTTCTTC
TRBV5-1	.	TRBJ2-1	.	CASSLAETVGNNEQFF	TGCGCCAGCAGCTTGGCCGAGACAGTAGGGAACAATGAGCAGTTCTTC
TRBV7-9	TRBD1	TRBJ1-2	few	CASREDRLSYGYTF	TGTGCCAGCAGAGAGGACAGGCTGAGCTATGGCTACACCTTC
TRBV11-3	.	TRBJ1-6	.	CASGRNNNSPLHF	TGTGCCAGCGGTAGGAACAATAATTCACCCCTCCACTTT
TRBV14	TRBD2	TRBJ2-1	.	CASSQAAGANNEQFF	TGTGCCAGCAGCCAAGCAGCGGGGGCCAACAATGAGCAGTTCTTC